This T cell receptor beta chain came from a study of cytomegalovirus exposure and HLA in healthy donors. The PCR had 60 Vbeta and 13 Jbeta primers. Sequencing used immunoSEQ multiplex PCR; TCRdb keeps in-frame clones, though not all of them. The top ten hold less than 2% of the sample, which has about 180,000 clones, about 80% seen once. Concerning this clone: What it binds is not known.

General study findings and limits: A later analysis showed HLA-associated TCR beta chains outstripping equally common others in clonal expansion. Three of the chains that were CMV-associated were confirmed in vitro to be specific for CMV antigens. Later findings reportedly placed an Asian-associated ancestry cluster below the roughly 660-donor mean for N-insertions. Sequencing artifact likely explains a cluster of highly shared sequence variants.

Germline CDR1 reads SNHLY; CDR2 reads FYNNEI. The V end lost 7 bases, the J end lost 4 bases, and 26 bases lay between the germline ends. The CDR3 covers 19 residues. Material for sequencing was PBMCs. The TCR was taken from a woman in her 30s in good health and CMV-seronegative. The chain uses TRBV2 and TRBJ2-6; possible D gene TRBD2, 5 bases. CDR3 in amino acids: CASTPERVGPYPGANVLTF. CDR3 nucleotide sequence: TGTGCCAGCACTCCGGAGAGGGTAGGCCCGTACCCCGGGGCCAACGTCCTGACTTTC.